This T cell receptor beta chain was captured in a study of blood T cell repertoires in COVID-19. Only in-frame clones appear in the TCRdb table, and some are missing; sequencing was by immunoSEQ multiplex PCR. The sample lists some 51,000 clones, 65% to 90% occurring once. The V gene's germline CDR1 is MNHEY and CDR2 SVGAGI. Trimming took off 4 bases at V and 0 bases at J, with 2 bases between the two ends. There are 12 residues in the CDR3. The source material was peripheral blood. The rearrangement links TRBV6-5 to TRBJ2-3; D remains ambiguous. The source of this sequence is a man in his sixties with acute or convalescent COVID-19. The CDR3 bases are TGTGCCAGCAGTTCTAGCACAGATACGCAGTATTTT. Residues: CASSSSTDTQYF.